This T cell receptor beta chain appears in the sequencing data of a study of blood T cell repertoires in COVID-19. V was shortened by 8 bases and J by 2 bases, with 10 bases between the two germline ends. Germline V gene lookup returns CDR1 MNHEY and CDR2 SVGAGI. The CDR3 extends over 14 amino acids. Per the authors' pipeline: From reference gene primer amplification, estimates of nucleated cell counts were derived. Assay: immunoSEQ multiplex PCR; the TCRdb copy retains only in-frame clones and omits some. D and trimming come from the DNA, and the V and J calls and clone size come from that table. Among under 250,000 clones, approximately 82% were seen once, and the ten largest hold 8% to 10%.

The TCR comes from a woman between 45 and 65 years old with acute or convalescent COVID-19. What was sequenced was peripheral blood. The chain recombines TRBV6-5 with TRBJ1-6; D remains ambiguous. The CDR3 is CASGVTTYNSPLHF. The DNA for the CDR3 is TGTGCCAGCGGAGTTACCACCTATAATTCACCCCTCCACTTT.